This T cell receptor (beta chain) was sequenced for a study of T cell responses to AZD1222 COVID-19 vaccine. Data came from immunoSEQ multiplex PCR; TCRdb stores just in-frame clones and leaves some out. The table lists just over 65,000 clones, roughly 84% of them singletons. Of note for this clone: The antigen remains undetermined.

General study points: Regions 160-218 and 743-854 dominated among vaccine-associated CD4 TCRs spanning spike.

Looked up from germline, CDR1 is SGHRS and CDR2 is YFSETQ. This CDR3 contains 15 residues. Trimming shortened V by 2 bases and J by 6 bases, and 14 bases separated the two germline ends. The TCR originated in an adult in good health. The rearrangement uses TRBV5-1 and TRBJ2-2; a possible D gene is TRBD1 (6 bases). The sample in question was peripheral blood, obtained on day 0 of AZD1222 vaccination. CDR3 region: CASSFGNSGAGELFF. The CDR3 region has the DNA TGCGCCAGCAGCTTTGGAAATTCAGGGGCCGGGGAGCTGTTTTTT.